This T cell receptor (beta chain) was recorded in a study of cytomegalovirus exposure and HLA in healthy donors. Study-wide results and limits: The Asian-associated ancestry cluster reportedly had fewer N-insertions than the 666-donor mean in a later analysis. Most TCRs appeared rarely, but some public TCRs recurred in many donors. Immune exposure data for these donors was limited to CMV serostatus.

Turning to this clone: The antigen remains unidentified.

The primer mix had 60 Vbeta and 13 Jbeta primers. TCRdb's table, derived via immunoSEQ multiplex PCR, lists solely in-frame clones and lacks some. The sample holds over 110,000 clones. CDR1 and CDR2 from the germline V gene are MNHNY and SVGAGI (reference sequence). The CDR3 has 14 amino acids. V was clipped by 5 bases and J by 8 bases; unmatched bases: 6. The chain links TRBV6-6 to TRBJ1-2; 12 bases are shared with TRBD1. The TCR originated in a male donor in good health and CMV-seronegative. Sample: PBMCs. This CDR3 reads CASSDPGTGGGYTF. The CDR3 DNA sequence: TGTGCCAGCAGTGACCCCGGGACAGGGGGCGGCTACACCTTC.